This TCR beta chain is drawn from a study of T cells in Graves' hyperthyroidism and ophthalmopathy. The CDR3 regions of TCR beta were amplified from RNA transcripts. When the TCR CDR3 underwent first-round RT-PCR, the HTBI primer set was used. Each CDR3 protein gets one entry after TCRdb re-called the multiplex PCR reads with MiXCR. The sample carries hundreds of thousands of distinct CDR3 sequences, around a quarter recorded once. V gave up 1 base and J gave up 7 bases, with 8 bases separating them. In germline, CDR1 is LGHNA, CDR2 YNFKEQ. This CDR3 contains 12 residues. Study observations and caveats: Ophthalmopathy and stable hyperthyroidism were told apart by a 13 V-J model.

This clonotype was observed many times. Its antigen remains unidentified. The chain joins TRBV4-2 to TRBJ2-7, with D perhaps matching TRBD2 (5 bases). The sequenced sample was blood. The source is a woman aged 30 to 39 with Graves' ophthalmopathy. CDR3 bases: TGTGCCAGCAGCCAAGTTACGGGAGAGCAGTACTTC. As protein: CASSQVTGEQYF.